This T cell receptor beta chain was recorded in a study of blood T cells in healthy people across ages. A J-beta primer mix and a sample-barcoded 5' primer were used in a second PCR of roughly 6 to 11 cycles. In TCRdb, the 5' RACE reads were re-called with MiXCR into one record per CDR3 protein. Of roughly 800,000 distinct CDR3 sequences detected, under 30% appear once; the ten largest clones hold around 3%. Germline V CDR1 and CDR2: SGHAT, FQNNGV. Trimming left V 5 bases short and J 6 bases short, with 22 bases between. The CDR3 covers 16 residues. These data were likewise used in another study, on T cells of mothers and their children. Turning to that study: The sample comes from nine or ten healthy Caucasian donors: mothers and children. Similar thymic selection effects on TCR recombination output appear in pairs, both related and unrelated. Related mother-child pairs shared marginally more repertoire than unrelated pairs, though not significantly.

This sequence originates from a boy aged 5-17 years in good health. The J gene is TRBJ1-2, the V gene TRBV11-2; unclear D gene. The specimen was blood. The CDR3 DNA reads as TGTGCCAGCAGCGGACCAAATCCGGAGGGCCTGGATGGCTACACCTTC. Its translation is CASSGPNPEGLDGYTF.